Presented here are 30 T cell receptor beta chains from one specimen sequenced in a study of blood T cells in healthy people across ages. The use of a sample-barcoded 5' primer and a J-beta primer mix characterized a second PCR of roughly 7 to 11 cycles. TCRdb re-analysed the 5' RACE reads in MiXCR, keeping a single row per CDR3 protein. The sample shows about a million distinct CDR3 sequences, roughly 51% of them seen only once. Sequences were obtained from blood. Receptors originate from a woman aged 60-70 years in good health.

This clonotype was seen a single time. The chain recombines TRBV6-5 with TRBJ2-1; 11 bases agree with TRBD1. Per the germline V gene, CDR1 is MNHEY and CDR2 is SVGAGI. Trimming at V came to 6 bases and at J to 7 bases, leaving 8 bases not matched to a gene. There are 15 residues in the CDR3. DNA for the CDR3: TGTGCCAGCAGATCGGACAGGGGGCAGTTTAATGAGCAGTTCTTC. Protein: CASRSDRGQFNEQFF.

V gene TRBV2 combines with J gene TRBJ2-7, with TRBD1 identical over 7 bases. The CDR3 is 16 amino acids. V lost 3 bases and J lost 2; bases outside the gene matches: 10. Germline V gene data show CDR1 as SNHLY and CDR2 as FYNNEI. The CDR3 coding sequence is TGTGCCAGCAGTGAGACCCGACAGGGCCCTCCCTACGAGCAGTACTTC. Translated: CASSETRQGPPYEQYF.

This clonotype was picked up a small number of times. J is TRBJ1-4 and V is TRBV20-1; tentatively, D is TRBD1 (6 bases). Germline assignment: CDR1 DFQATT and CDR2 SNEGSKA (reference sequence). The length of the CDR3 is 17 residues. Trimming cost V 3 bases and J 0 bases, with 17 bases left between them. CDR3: CSARKGTTFATNEKLFF. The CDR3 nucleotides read TGCAGTGCTAGGAAGGGGACAACCTTTGCAACTAATGAAAAACTGTTTTTT.

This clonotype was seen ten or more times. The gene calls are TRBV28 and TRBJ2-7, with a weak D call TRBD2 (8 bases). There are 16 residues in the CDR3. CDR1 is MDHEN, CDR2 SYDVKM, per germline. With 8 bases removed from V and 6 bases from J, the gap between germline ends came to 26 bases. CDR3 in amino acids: CASSGTAVAGTGEQYF. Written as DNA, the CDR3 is TGTGCCAGCTCCGGGACAGCAGTAGCGGGGACCGGCGAGCAGTACTTC.

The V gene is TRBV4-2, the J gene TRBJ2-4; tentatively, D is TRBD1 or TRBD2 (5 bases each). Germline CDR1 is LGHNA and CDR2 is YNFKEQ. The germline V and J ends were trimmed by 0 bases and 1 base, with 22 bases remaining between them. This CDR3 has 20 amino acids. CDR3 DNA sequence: TGTGCCAGCAGCCAAGACCCCGGAGGACCCAGCTGGGGGGCCAAAAACATTCAGTACTTC. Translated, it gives CASSQDPGGPSWGAKNIQYF.

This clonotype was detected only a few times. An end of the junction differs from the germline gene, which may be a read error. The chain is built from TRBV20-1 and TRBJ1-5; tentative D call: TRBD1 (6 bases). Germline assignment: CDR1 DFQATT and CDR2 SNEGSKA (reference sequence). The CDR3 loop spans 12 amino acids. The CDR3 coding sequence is TGCAGTGCTAGGGACAGCAGTCAGCCCCAGCATTTT. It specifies CSARDSSQPQHF.

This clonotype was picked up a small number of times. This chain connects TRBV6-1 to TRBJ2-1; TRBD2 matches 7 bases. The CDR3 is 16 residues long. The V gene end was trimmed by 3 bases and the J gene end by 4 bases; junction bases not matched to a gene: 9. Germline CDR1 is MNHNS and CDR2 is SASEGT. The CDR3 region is CASSEQRLAAYNEQFF. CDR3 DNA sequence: TGTGCCAGCAGTGAGCAGAGGCTAGCGGCTTACAATGAGCAGTTCTTC.

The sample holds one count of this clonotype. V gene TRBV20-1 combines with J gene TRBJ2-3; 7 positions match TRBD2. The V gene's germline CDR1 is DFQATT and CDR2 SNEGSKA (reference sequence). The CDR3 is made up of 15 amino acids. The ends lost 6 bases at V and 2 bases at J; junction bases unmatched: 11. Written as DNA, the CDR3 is TGCAGTGCCAGCGACGGGAGGCTTAACACAGATACGCAGTATTTT. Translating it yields CSASDGRLNTDTQYF.

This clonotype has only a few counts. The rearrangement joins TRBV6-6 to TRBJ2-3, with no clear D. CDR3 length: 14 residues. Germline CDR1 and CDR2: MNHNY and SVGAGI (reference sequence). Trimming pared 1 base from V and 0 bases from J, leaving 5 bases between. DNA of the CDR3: TGTGCCAGCAGTTACTTGCAGAGCACAGATACGCAGTATTTT. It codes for CASSYLQSTDTQYF.

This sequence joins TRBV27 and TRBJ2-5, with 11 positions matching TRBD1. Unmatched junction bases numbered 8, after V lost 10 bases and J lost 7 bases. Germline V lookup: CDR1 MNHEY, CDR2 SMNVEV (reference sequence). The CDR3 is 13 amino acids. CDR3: CATRTGGDGTQYF. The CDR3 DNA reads TGTGCCACCCGGACAGGGGGCGATGGGACCCAGTACTTC.

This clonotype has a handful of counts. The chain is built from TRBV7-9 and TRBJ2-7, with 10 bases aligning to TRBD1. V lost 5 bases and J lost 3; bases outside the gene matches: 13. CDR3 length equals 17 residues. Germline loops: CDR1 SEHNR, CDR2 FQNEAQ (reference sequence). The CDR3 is CASSGQLGQGGLYEQYF. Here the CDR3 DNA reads TGTGCCAGCAGCGGACAACTAGGACAGGGGGGACTCTACGAGCAGTACTTC.

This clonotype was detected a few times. Here the CDR3 reads CASRAGTSTETQYF. As DNA, the CDR3 is TGTGCCAGCAGAGCCGGGACTAGCACAGAGACCCAGTACTTC. The rearrangement joins TRBV2 to TRBJ2-5, with 9 bases identical to TRBD2. Trimming cost V 6 bases and J 4 bases; bases outside gene matches: 6. Germline lookup yields CDR1 SNHLY and CDR2 FYNNEI. The CDR3 extends over 14 amino acids.

The CDR3 region is CSARVGRSTDTQYF. Written as DNA, the CDR3 is TGCAGTGCTAGAGTTGGGCGGTCCACAGATACGCAGTATTTT. The chain joins TRBV20-1 to TRBJ2-3, with no clear D. CDR1 is DFQATT, CDR2 SNEGSKA, per germline (reference sequence). The CDR3 extends over 14 amino acids. Trimming left V 1 base short and J 2 bases short, with 10 bases between.

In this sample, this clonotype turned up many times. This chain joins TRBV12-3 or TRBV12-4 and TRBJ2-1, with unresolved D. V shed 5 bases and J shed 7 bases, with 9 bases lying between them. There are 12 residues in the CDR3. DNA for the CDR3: TGTGCCAGCAGTCCGCCGGGTAATGAGCAGTTCTTC. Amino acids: CASSPPGNEQFF.

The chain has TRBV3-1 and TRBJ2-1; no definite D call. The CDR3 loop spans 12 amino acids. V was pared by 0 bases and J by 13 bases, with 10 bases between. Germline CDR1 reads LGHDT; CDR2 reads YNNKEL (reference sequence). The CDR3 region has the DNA TGTGCCAGCAGCCAAGATACGGCGACACAGTTCTTC. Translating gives CASSQDTATQFF.

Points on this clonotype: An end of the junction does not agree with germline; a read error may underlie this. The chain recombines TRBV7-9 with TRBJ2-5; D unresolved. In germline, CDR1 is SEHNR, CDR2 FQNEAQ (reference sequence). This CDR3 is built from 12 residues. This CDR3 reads CASSLTGQTRYF. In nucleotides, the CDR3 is TGTGCCAGCAGCTTGACTGGGCAGACCCGGTACTTC.

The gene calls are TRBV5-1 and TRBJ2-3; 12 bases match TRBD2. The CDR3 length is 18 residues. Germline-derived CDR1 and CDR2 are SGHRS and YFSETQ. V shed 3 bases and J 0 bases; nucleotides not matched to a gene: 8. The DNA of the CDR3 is TGCGCCAGCAGCTCTGGACTAGCGGGGACGCATAGCACAGATACGCAGTATTTT. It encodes CASSSGLAGTHSTDTQYF. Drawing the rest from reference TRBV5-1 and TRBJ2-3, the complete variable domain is KAGVTQTPRYLIKTRGQQVTLSCSPISGHRSVSWYQQTPGQGLQFLFEYFSETQRNKGNFPGRFSGRQFSNSRSEMNVSTLELGDSALYLCASSSGLAGTHSTDTQYFGPGTRLTVL.

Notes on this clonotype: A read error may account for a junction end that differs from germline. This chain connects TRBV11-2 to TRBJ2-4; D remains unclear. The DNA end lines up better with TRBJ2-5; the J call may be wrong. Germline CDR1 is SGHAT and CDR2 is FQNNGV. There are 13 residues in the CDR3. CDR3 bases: TGTACCAGCAGCTTAGGACGAGGTGGGACCCAGTACTTC. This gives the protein CTSSLGRGGTQYF.

In DNA, the CDR3 is TGCAGTGCTGAGAGCCCTAGCGGGAGTCTGGACAATGAGCAGTACTTC. Its translation: CSAESPSGSLDNEQYF. This rearrangement joins TRBV20-1 to TRBJ2-5; 10 nucleotides line up with TRBD2. This CDR3 is built from 16 residues. Germline V lookup: CDR1 DFQATT, CDR2 SNEGSKA (reference sequence). Unmatched junction bases numbered 20, after V lost 5 bases and J lost 11 bases.

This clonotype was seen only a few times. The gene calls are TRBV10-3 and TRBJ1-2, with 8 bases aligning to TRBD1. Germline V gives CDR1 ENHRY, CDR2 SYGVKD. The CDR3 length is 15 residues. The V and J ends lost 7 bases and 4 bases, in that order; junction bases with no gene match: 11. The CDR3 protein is CAIKPGTGASYGYTF. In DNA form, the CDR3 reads TGTGCCATCAAACCCGGGACAGGCGCATCCTATGGCTACACCTTC.

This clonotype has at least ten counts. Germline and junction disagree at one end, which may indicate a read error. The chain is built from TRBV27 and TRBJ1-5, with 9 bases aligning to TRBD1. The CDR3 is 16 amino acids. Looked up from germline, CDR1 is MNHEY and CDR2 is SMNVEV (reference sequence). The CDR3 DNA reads TGTGCCAGCAGTCCGCGGGACAGGGTCAGCAGTCAGCCCCAGCATTTT. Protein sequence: CASSPRDRVSSQPQHF.

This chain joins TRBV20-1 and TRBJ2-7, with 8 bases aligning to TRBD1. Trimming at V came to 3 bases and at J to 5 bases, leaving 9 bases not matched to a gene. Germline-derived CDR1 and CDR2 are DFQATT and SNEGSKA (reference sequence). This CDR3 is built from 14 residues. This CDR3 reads CSARSGQGRNEQYF. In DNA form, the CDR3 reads TGCAGTGCTAGGAGTGGACAGGGTAGGAACGAGCAGTACTTC.

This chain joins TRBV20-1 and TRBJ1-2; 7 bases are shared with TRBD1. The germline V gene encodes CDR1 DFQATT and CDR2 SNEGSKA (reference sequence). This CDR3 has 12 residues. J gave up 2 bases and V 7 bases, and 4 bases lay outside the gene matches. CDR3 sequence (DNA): TGCAGTGGCCCGACAGGGAACTATGGCTACACCTTC. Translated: CSGPTGNYGYTF.

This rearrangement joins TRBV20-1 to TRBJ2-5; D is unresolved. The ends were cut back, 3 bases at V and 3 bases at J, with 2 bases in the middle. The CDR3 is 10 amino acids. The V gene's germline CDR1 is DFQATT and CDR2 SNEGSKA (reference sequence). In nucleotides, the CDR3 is TGCAGTGCTAGCAAAGAGACCCAGTACTTC. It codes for CSASKETQYF.

Here the CDR3 reads CASSSADSPAYGYTF. CDR3 DNA: TGTGCCAGCAGTTCAGCCGACAGCCCGGCCTATGGCTACACCTTC. The rearrangement links TRBV6-6 to TRBJ1-2; possible D gene TRBD1, 5 bases. The V and J ends lost 4 bases and 4 bases respectively, with 16 bases between them. Germline V gene sequence: CDR1 MNHNY, CDR2 SVGAGI (reference sequence). The CDR3 sequence is 15 residues long.

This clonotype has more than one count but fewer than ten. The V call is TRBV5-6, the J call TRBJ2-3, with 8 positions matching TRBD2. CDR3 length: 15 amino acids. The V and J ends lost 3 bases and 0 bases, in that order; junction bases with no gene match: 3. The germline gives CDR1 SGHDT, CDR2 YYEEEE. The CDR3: CASSSLAVSTDTQYF. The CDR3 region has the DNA TGTGCCAGCAGCTCACTAGCGGTGAGCACAGATACGCAGTATTTT.

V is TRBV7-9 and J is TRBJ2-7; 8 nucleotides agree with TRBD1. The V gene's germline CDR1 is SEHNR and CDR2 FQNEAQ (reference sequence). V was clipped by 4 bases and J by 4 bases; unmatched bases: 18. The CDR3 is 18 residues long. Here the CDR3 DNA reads TGTGCCAGCAGCTCTAGCGTGGACAGGGTTCCGGCCGAGTACGAGCAGTACTTC. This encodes CASSSSVDRVPAEYEQYF.

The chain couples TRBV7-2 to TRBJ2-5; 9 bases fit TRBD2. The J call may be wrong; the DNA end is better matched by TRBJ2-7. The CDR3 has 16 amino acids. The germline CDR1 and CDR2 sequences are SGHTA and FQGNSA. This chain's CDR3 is CASSLGFSGSTYEQYF. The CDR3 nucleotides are TGTGCCAGCAGCTTAGGGTTTAGCGGGAGTACCTACGAGCAGTACTTC.

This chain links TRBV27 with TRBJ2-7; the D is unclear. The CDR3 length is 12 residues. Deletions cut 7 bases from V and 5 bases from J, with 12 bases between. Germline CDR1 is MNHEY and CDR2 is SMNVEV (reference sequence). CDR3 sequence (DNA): TGTGCCAGCACCGGGCACAACGACGAGCAGTACTTC. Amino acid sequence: CASTGHNDEQYF.

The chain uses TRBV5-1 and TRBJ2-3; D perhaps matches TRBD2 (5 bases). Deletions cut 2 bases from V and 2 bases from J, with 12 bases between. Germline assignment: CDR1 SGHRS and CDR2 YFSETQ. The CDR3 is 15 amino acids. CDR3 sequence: CASSLRPGNTDTQYF. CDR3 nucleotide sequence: TGCGCCAGCAGCTTACGTCCGGGGAACACAGATACGCAGTATTTT.